This is a list of T cell receptor beta chains from one sample in a study of CD8+ T cells in alopecia areata. Clones were read by immunoSEQ multiplex PCR, and TCRdb kept only the in-frame ones, dropping some. The sample lists more than 100,000 clones; about half were seen once. The specimen was CD4+ T cells sorted from blood, collected at week 4, from a patient treated with tofacitinib. All receptors derive from a human donor with alopecia areata. CDR3s include the opening cysteine and the closing phenylalanine or tryptophan. The order of the fields is D gene, V gene, clone size, J gene, CDR3 protein, CDR3 DNA. The D gene is left open where the match is weak. Rows give clone size only sometimes, using once, few, many, or a class for an expanded clone.

D: TRBD1
V: TRBV19
size: many
J: TRBJ1-5
CDR3: CASSYGPGTASNQPQHF
DNA: TGTGCCAGTAGTTATGGGCCCGGGACAGCAAGCAATCAGCCCCAGCATTTT

D: TRBD1
V: TRBV2
size: NA
J: TRBJ1-3
CDR3: CASSLTGERNTIYF
DNA: TGTGCCAGCAGTCTTACAGGGGAGAGAAACACCATATATTTT

D: TRBD1
V: TRBV7-6
size: NA
J: TRBJ2-5
CDR3: CASSPTLQGRETQYF
DNA: TGTGCCAGCAGCCCAACTCTACAGGGGCGGGAGACCCAGTACTTC

D: NA
V: TRBV6-6
size: NA
J: TRBJ1-6
CDR3: CASIGDNSPLHF
DNA: TGTGCCAGCATCGGAGATAATTCACCCCTCCACTTT

D: NA
V: TRBV29-1
size: many
J: TRBJ2-1
CDR3: CSVVYAHNEQFF
DNA: TGCAGCGTTGTCTATGCTCACAATGAGCAGTTCTTC

D: NA
V: TRBV14
size: few
J: TRBJ1-5
CDR3: CASSRGNQPQHF
DNA: TGTGCCAGCAGCAGAGGGAATCAGCCCCAGCATTTT

D: NA
V: TRBV29-1
size: few
J: TRBJ2-6
CDR3: CSVDASGANVLTF
DNA: TGCAGCGTTGATGCCTCTGGGGCCAACGTCCTGACTTTC

D: NA
V: TRBV6-5
size: NA
J: TRBJ2-1
CDR3: CASSYTGRDEQFF
DNA: TGTGCCAGCAGTTACACAGGGAGGGATGAGCAGTTCTTC

D: NA
V: TRBV7-8
size: NA
J: TRBJ2-1
CDR3: CASSTAGKQFF
DNA: TGTGCCAGCAGCACAGCAGGGAAGCAGTTCTTC

D: NA
V: TRBV30
size: NA
J: TRBJ2-7
CDR3: CAWGRDSSSYEQYF
DNA: TGTGCCTGGGGCCGGGACTCCAGTTCCTACGAGCAGTACTTC

D: TRBD1
V: TRBV6-5
size: NA
J: TRBJ1-6
CDR3: CASSSSTGSRTPLHF
DNA: TGTGCCAGCAGTTCCTCGACAGGGTCTCGTACACCCCTCCACTTT

D: NA
V: TRBV25-1
size: NA
J: TRBJ1-1
CDR3: CASSRLNTEAFF
DNA: TGTGCCAGCAGTAGGCTGAACACTGAAGCTTTCTTT

D: NA
V: TRBV13
size: NA
J: TRBJ2-5
CDR3: CASRVETQYF
DNA: TGTGCCAGCAGAGTGGAGACCCAGTACTTC

D: TRBD2
V: TRBV30
size: NA
J: TRBJ2-7
CDR3: CAWSRRLAGGDEQYF
DNA: TGTGCCTGGAGCAGAAGACTAGCGGGAGGCGACGAGCAGTACTTC

D: NA
V: TRBV2
size: NA
J: TRBJ2-6
CDR3: CASTWTGANVLTF
DNA: TGTGCCAGCACCTGGACTGGGGCCAACGTCCTGACTTTC

D: NA
V: TRBV9
size: few
J: TRBJ1-4
CDR3: CASSARGTDYRDKLFF
DNA: TGTGCCAGCAGCGCCAGAGGGACGGACTATCGTGACAAACTGTTTTTT

D: NA
V: TRBV4-1
size: NA
J: TRBJ2-7
CDR3: CASSPGQLGYEQYF
DNA: TGCGCCAGCAGCCCCGGACAACTGGGCTACGAGCAGTACTTC

D: NA
V: TRBV5-1
size: NA
J: TRBJ2-1
CDR3: CASSGTTVPNEQFF
DNA: TGCGCCAGCAGCGGTACTACGGTCCCCAATGAGCAGTTCTTC

D: TRBD1
V: TRBV5-1
size: few
J: TRBJ1-1
CDR3: CASSPGTDTEAFF
DNA: TGCGCCAGCAGCCCTGGGACAGACACTGAAGCTTTCTTT

D: NA
V: TRBV6-6
size: few
J: TRBJ2-1
CDR3: CASSIRYNEQFF
DNA: TGTGCCAGCAGTATTAGGTACAATGAGCAGTTCTTC

D: TRBD1
V: TRBV2
size: NA
J: TRBJ2-1
CDR3: CASRAGTGVRSYNEQFF
DNA: TGTGCCAGCAGGGCCGGAACAGGGGTACGCTCCTACAATGAGCAGTTCTTC

D: TRBD2
V: TRBV2
size: few
J: TRBJ2-7
CDR3: CASRGLAGYQQYF
DNA: TGTGCCAGCAGGGGACTAGCGGGATATCAGCAGTACTTC

D: TRBD1
V: TRBV4-1
size: NA
J: TRBJ1-4
CDR3: CASSQDPGTGGEKLFF
DNA: TGCGCCAGCAGCCAAGACCCCGGGACAGGGGGTGAAAAACTGTTTTTT

D: NA
V: TRBV7-9
size: NA
J: TRBJ2-7
CDR3: CATSAGYEQYF
DNA: TGTGCCACCTCAGCGGGCTACGAGCAGTACTTC

D: TRBD1
V: TRBV14
size: NA
J: TRBJ2-2
CDR3: CASSLTRTGSGGELFF
DNA: TGTGCCAGCAGCCTTACCCGGACAGGGTCGGGCGGGGAGCTGTTTTTT

D: NA
V: TRBV9
size: NA
J: TRBJ2-1
CDR3: CASSVGLAISYNEQFF
DNA: TGTGCCAGCAGCGTAGGGCTAGCGATCTCCTACAATGAGCAGTTCTTC

D: NA
V: TRBV6-6
size: NA
J: TRBJ2-4
CDR3: CASSYEDRRNIQYF
DNA: TGTGCCAGCAGTTACGAGGACCGTAGAAACATTCAGTACTTC

D: NA
V: TRBV7-7
size: NA
J: TRBJ2-2
CDR3: CASSLAVGRGTGELFF
DNA: TGTGCCAGCAGCTTAGCTGTGGGCAGGGGCACCGGGGAGCTGTTTTTT